These 2 T cell receptor beta chains were all obtained from the same sample, sequenced in a study of blood T cells in healthy people across ages (dated by TCRdb to 2014 to 2015). Preparation of the library involved 5' RACE. Instrument on record: Illumina HiSeq 2500. A second PCR of 7 to 11 cycles was performed with a sample-barcoded 5' primer and a J-beta primer mix. Through fastp at Q25 and MiXCR, TCRdb rebuilt clones from the public reads, retaining in-frame beta chains. Every CDR3 protein is listed once, alongside the most common genes and DNA of its rows. This sample comprises 650,000 to 1,000,000 distinct CDR3 sequences, roughly 35% of them detected only once. Together, the top ten hold 10% to 15% of the sample. The sequenced sample consisted of blood. The receptors come from a man aged 18 to 29 in good health.

This clonotype appeared many times. Its ends do not fully match the called genes, so a read error is possible. The rearrangement uses TRBV12-3 or TRBV12-4 and TRBJ1-2; 7 bases fit TRBD1. The CDR3 runs to 13 residues. CDR3 DNA: TGCGCCAGCAGCTGGGACAGTAACTATGGCTACACCTTC. The encoded protein is CASSWDSNYGYTF.

About this clonotype itself: The junction departs from germline at one end; a sequencing error may be responsible. The V and J genes are TRBV7-9 and TRBJ2-1; 7 nucleotides match TRBD1. In germline, CDR1 is SEHNR, CDR2 FQNEAQ (reference sequence). CDR3 length: 16 residues. The CDR3, as DNA: TGTGCCAGCCGCCCAGGACCGGGACAGCTCTACATTGAGCAGTTCTTC. This translates into CASRPGPGQLYIEQFF.